The 29 T cell receptor beta chains in this list originate from one sample, sequenced in a study of shared clonotypes between healthy human individuals. CD8 cells classed as naive were CD45RO-negative and positively selected for CCR7, excluding terminally differentiated effector memory CD45RA+ cells. Sequenced by immunoSEQ multiplex PCR; TCRdb stores in-frame clones only, minus some. The sample consists of about 2 million clones, just under 95% of them appearing once. Sequenced input: naive CD8+ T cells sorted from blood. The receptors stem from a man aged 18 to 30 in good health.

The CDR3: CASSVSGGPFYEQYF. For the CDR3, the DNA is TGCGCCAGCAGCGTTAGCGGGGGCCCTTTCTACGAGCAGTACTTC. This chain links TRBV4-1 with TRBJ2-7, with 9 positions matching TRBD2. This CDR3 spans 15 amino acids. CDR1 is MGHRA, CDR2 YSYEKL, per germline. The junction had 8 bases not matched to a gene; V was cut back by 5 bases and J by 3 bases.

The rearrangement links TRBV6-1 to TRBJ2-7; TRBD1 might be the D (6 bases). CDR1 MNHNS and CDR2 SASEGT come from the germline V gene. The CDR3 is 15 amino acids. Trimming removed 4 bases at V and 0 bases at J, with 13 bases between. The CDR3 reads CASSVRGQSSYEQYF. The CDR3 nucleotides read TGTGCCAGCAGTGTACGCGGACAGAGCTCCTACGAGCAGTACTTC.

This chain joins TRBV27 and TRBJ2-5; TRBD2 aligns across 9 bases. Germline V gene sequence: CDR1 MNHEY, CDR2 SMNVEV (reference sequence). The CDR3 runs to 17 residues. V dropped 5 bases and J dropped 0; count of bases not matched to a gene: 10. CDR3 coding DNA: TGTGCCAGCAGTGGGAGACTAGCGGCCCAGTACCAAGAGACCCAGTACTTC. It encodes CASSGRLAAQYQETQYF.

On this clone itself: This could be a read error, since a much larger clone is one nucleotide away. The chain uses TRBV6-6 and TRBJ1-1; D is unresolved. V was shortened by 5 bases and J by 1 base, with 5 bases between the two germline ends. Germline CDR1 reads MNHNY; CDR2 reads SVGAGI (reference sequence). The CDR3 is made up of 12 amino acids. The CDR3 region is CASSNGNTEAFF. The CDR3 DNA follows: TGTGCCAGCAGTAACGGGAACACTGAAGCTTTCTTT.

Notes on this clone: Other DNA sequences in the sample encode the same CDR3. V and J are TRBV11-2 and TRBJ1-2; unclear D gene. Per germline, CDR1 SGHAT and CDR2 FQNNGV. CDR3 size: 11 residues. V lost 4 bases, J lost 5 bases, and 5 bases lay in between. This chain's CDR3 is CASSSSYGYTF. CDR3 bases: TGTGCCAGCAGCTCCAGTTATGGCTACACCTTC.

This chain connects TRBV6-1 to TRBJ1-2, with D perhaps matching TRBD1 (5 bases). Trimming cost V 7 bases and J 5 bases, with 17 bases left between them. The CDR3 is 14 amino acids. Germline-derived CDR1 and CDR2 are MNHNS and SASEGT. The CDR3 DNA sequence: TGTGCCAGCACCCCCATGGCGACAGCGTATGGCTACACCTTC. Translation gives CASTPMATAYGYTF.

The chain joins TRBV28 to TRBJ2-7; D is perhaps TRBD2 (6 bases). CDR3 length equals 15 residues. Trimming shortened V by 4 bases and J by 2 bases, and 15 bases separated the two germline ends. Germline V CDR1 and CDR2: MDHEN, SYDVKM. CDR3 nucleotide sequence: TGTGCCAGCAGTTCCCCGCTGGAGGGGACCTACGAGCAGTACTTC. Its translation: CASSSPLEGTYEQYF.

This clone was seen a single time. The chain carries TRBV2 and TRBJ1-2; D ambiguous. V lost 7 bases to trimming and J lost 4 bases, with 31 bases between them. CDR3 length equals 19 residues. Germline CDR1 reads SNHLY; CDR2 reads FYNNEI. The CDR3: CASKEGPANTQRYLYGYTF. In DNA form, the CDR3 reads TGTGCCAGCAAGGAAGGGCCCGCGAATACCCAACGCTACCTCTATGGCTACACCTTC.

The rearrangement links TRBV29-1 to TRBJ1-2, with 11 nucleotides matching TRBD1. The germline V gene has CDR1 SQVTM and CDR2 ANQGSEA. The CDR3 is made up of 14 amino acids. Trimming took 5 bases from V and 8 from J; bases not matched to a gene: 10. The CDR3 reads CSVHRTGGLEGYTF. CDR3 coding DNA: TGCAGCGTTCACAGGACAGGGGGCCTGGAGGGCTACACCTTC.

CDR3: CASSLEVEASNEKLFF. DNA for the CDR3: TGTGCCAGCAGCTTAGAAGTGGAGGCGTCGAATGAAAAACTGTTTTTT. The chain couples TRBV7-2 to TRBJ1-4; D remains unclear. The CDR3 runs 16 residues. Germline values: CDR1 SGHTA, CDR2 FQGNSA. Trimming removed 1 base at V and 5 bases at J, with 14 bases between.

The rearrangement joins TRBV7-6 to TRBJ1-1; TRBD1 aligns across 8 bases. J lost 1 base, V lost 5 bases, and 3 bases had no gene match. Germline assignment: CDR1 SGHVS and CDR2 FNYEAQ. The CDR3 covers 14 residues. The CDR3 region has the DNA TGTGCCAGCAGCGAAGGACAGGGGAACACTGAAGCTTTCTTT. Translation: CASSEGQGNTEAFF.

The chain carries TRBV9 and TRBJ1-5, with TRBD1 matching 7 bases. From germline, CDR1 is SGDLS and CDR2 YYNGEE. The length of the CDR3 is 15 residues. V gave up 0 bases and J gave up 9 bases; unmatched junction bases: 9. The CDR3 DNA follows: TGTGCCAGCAGCGTAGATCGGGACAGCTCCGGGCCCCAGCATTTT. Amino acids: CASSVDRDSSGPQHF.

This chain uses TRBV30 with TRBJ1-1; D is uncertain. V was shortened by 1 base and J by 1 base, with 13 bases between the two germline ends. The CDR3 contains 15 residues. Germline CDR1 GTSNPN, CDR2 SVGIG (reference sequence). In nucleotides, the CDR3 is TGTGCCTGGAGTGACCTAAGGAGCCGGAACACTGAAGCTTTCTTT. It encodes CAWSDLRSRNTEAFF.

This chain uses TRBV10-1 with TRBJ2-1, with 9 bases that match TRBD1. Germline trimming cut 4 bases from V and 9 bases from J; bases unmatched to any gene: 13. Germline lookup yields CDR1 WNHNN and CDR2 SYGVQD (reference sequence). CDR3 size: 16 residues. The DNA for the CDR3 is TGCGCCAGCAGTGGTGACAGGGGGGTCACTAAGGGTGAGCAGTTCTTC. As protein: CASSGDRGVTKGEQFF.

CDR3 sequence: CASSRKSNTEAFF. The CDR3 DNA follows: TGTGCCAGTAGTAGGAAGAGTAACACTGAAGCTTTCTTT. The chain recombines TRBV19 with TRBJ1-1; the D is unclear. Trimming removed 4 bases at V and 2 bases at J, with 8 bases between. The germline V gene encodes CDR1 LNHDA and CDR2 SQIVND (reference sequence). The CDR3 extends over 13 amino acids.

The chain combines TRBV10-3 with TRBJ2-7; TRBD2 matches at 12 bases. The ends lost 3 bases at V and 3 bases at J; junction bases unmatched: 24. CDR1 and CDR2 (germline): ENHRY, SYGVKD. The CDR3 contains 22 residues. CDR3 sequence: CAISDREVGEGGLAGIGYEQYF. The CDR3 DNA sequence: TGTGCCATCAGTGACCGCGAGGTGGGAGAGGGTGGACTAGCGGGAATAGGCTACGAGCAGTACTTC.

The rearrangement links TRBV15 to TRBJ1-2, with D unresolved. V was shortened by 5 bases and J by 6 bases, with 16 bases between the two germline ends. CDR1 LNHNV and CDR2 YYDKDF come from the germline V gene (reference sequence). This CDR3 spans 14 amino acids. The CDR3 region is CATSPREGPDGYTF. DNA for the CDR3: TGTGCCACCAGCCCCCGGGAGGGCCCGGATGGCTACACCTTC.

This chain joins TRBV10-3 and TRBJ2-1, with D unresolved. The CDR3 is made up of 13 amino acids. Trimming stripped 3 bases from V and 5 bases from J, with 8 bases between. The germline V gene has CDR1 ENHRY and CDR2 SYGVKD. The CDR3 spells CAISDLADNEQFF. Here the CDR3 DNA reads TGTGCCATCAGTGACCTGGCCGACAATGAGCAGTTCTTC.

The chain carries TRBV5-4 and TRBJ2-5; D gene uncertain. This CDR3 is 11 amino acids long. CDR1 and CDR2 (germline): SGHNT, YYREEE (reference sequence). Trimming removed 2 bases at V and 5 bases at J, with 4 bases between. CDR3 in amino acids: CASSFSETQYF. The CDR3 nucleotides are TGTGCCAGCAGCTTTTCGGAGACCCAGTACTTC.

This chain connects TRBV18 to TRBJ1-1; no firm D call. The CDR3 has 12 amino acids. Germline loops: CDR1 KGHSH, CDR2 LQKENI. V was cut by 4 bases and J by 2 bases, with 5 bases left in between. This CDR3 is CASSLVNTEAFF. CDR3 sequence (DNA): TGTGCCAGCTCACTAGTTAACACTGAAGCTTTCTTT.

This chain links TRBV9 with TRBJ2-1; 8 nucleotides align to TRBD2. CDR3 length equals 16 residues. Germline CDR1 is SGDLS and CDR2 is YYNGEE. V shed 3 bases, J shed 3 bases, and the junction held 8 bases outside the gene matches. CDR3 sequence (DNA): TGTGCCAGCAGCGGGGACTATAGCGGGGACTACAATGAGCAGTTCTTC. This codes for CASSGDYSGDYNEQFF.

This rearrangement joins TRBV15 to TRBJ2-7, with D perhaps assigned TRBD1 or TRBD2 (6 bases each). V dropped 8 bases and J dropped 5 bases, with 22 bases sitting between them. In germline, CDR1 is LNHNV, CDR2 YYDKDF (reference sequence). The length of the CDR3 is 15 residues. This CDR3 reads CATAEGRGLVHEQYF. The DNA for the CDR3 is TGTGCCACCGCAGAGGGACGGGGGCTTGTCCACGAGCAGTACTTC.

This clone was seen just once. The V gene is TRBV5-6, the J gene TRBJ1-1; no firm D call. CDR1 and CDR2 from the germline V gene are SGHDT and YYEEEE. This CDR3 comprises 14 residues. Trimming removed 5 bases from V and 8 bases from J, with 19 bases in between. Here the CDR3 reads CASSYGGIVAEAFF. The CDR3 nucleotides read TGTGCCAGCAGTTATGGAGGGATTGTGGCGGAAGCTTTCTTT.

The rearrangement joins TRBV5-4 to TRBJ2-2; 8 nucleotides align to TRBD2. With 7 bases clipped from V and 3 bases from J, the junction kept 5 bases outside the gene matches. This CDR3 has 14 amino acids. The germline gives CDR1 SGHNT, CDR2 YYREEE (reference sequence). In nucleotides, the CDR3 is TGTGCCAGCCGCGGGGGGCCGGACACCGGGGAGCTGTTTTTT. Its translation is CASRGGPDTGELFF.

Comment on this clone: Other DNA sequences in the same sample also yield this CDR3. The rearrangement uses TRBV13 and TRBJ2-7, with D possibly TRBD1 on 6 matching bases. The CDR3 covers 13 residues. The V gene lost 5 bases and the J gene lost 3 bases, with 11 bases spanning the gap. The germline gives CDR1 PRHDT, CDR2 FYEKMQ (reference sequence). CDR3 sequence reads: CASSTTGFYEQYF. The CDR3 coding sequence is TGTGCCAGCAGCACTACAGGGTTCTACGAGCAGTACTTC.

This clone showed up just once. The chain employs TRBV7-9 and TRBJ2-1, with TRBD2 identical over 9 bases. Germline loops: CDR1 SEHNR, CDR2 FQNEAQ (reference sequence). CDR3 size: 16 residues. V dropped 4 bases and J dropped 0; count of bases not matched to a gene: 4. The CDR3 coding sequence is TGTGCCAGCAGCTCACTAGCGGGTCCCTCCTACAATGAGCAGTTCTTC. This encodes CASSSLAGPSYNEQFF.

This chain links TRBV10-2 with TRBJ2-7; D is unclear. CDR1 is WSHSY, CDR2 SAAADI, per germline. The CDR3 consists of 11 residues. With 3 bases removed from V and 4 bases from J, the gap between germline ends came to 4 bases. CDR3 in amino acids: CASSEQYEQYF. The CDR3 DNA sequence: TGCGCCAGCAGTGAACAGTACGAGCAGTACTTC.

The chain couples TRBV7-3 to TRBJ2-2; D is undetermined. Germline CDR1 reads SGHTA; CDR2 reads FQGTGA. This CDR3 has 14 residues. Trimming shortened V by 2 bases and J by 4 bases, and 8 bases separated the two germline ends. The chain's CDR3 is CASSLGYGTGELFF. The CDR3, as DNA: TGTGCCAGCAGCTTAGGGTACGGCACCGGGGAGCTGTTTTTT.

V gene TRBV6-5 combines with J gene TRBJ1-2; D remains ambiguous. Trimming took off 8 bases at V and 0 bases at J, with 10 bases between the two ends. This CDR3 has 13 residues. The germline V gene encodes CDR1 MNHEY and CDR2 SVGAGI. CDR3 loop: CASSGSANYGYTF. The CDR3 nucleotides are TGTGCCAGCTCTGGCTCAGCTAACTATGGCTACACCTTC.